This T cell receptor (beta chain) was captured in a study of blood T cell repertoires in COVID-19. About the research overall: The study drew acute and convalescent COVID-19 samples from the United States, Italy and Spain. Nucleic acid was either cDNA or gDNA, and it came from T cells, B-cell-depleted T cells, or PBMCs.

A Seattle source enrolled patients during active infection and followed them longitudinally. The junction had 8 bases not matched to a gene; V was cut back by 4 bases and J by 1 base. The CDR3 is made up of 17 amino acids. Germline V CDR1 and CDR2: MNHEY, SVGEGT. Original handling: Nucleated cell number was recorded as an estimate derived from reference gene primer amplification. Measured with immunoSEQ multiplex PCR; TCRdb has only the in-frame clones, and not every one. D and trimming were read from the DNA, whereas the V and J calls and clone size are those reported in that table. The sample has 150,000 or so clones; 75% to 90% are singletons.

Sequenced input: peripheral blood. The V gene is TRBV6-2 or TRBV6-3, the J gene TRBJ2-1; 9 bases are shared with TRBD2. The TCR was taken from a man aged 18 to 29 with COVID-19, enrolled during active disease. The CDR3 region is CASSSLGGRGSYNEQFF. CDR3 coding DNA: TGTGCCAGCAGTTCCCTCGGCGGGAGGGGGTCCTACAATGAGCAGTTCTTC.